This T cell receptor (beta chain) was observed in a study of cytomegalovirus exposure and HLA in healthy donors. At the level of the study: Per a later analysis, the approximately 600 first-cohort and under 150 validation repertoires shared one platform. Regarding the study as a whole: Most observed TCR sequences were rare, whereas some public TCRs were detected in many donors. It was reportedly the case that the classifier diagnosed cytomegalovirus status with high specificity and sensitivity. It was confirmed in vitro that a few of the CMV-associated chains were specific for CMV antigens.

Germline CDR1 GTSNPN, CDR2 SVGIG (reference sequence). Trimming shortened V by 1 base and J by 7 bases, and 14 bases separated the two germline ends. The CDR3 contains 14 residues. Points on this clone: Its antigen is not known.

Profiled with immunoSEQ multiplex PCR; TCRdb holds only in-frame clones, not every one. The profile covers some 150,000 clones, with about nine tenths appearing a single time and about 0.7% taken by the ten largest. The TCR was taken from a man aged 18 to 35 in good health and CMV-seronegative. Sequenced material: PBMCs. This chain links TRBV30 with TRBJ1-5; a weak D match, TRBD1 (6 bases). The CDR3 nucleotides are TGTGCCTGGAGTGCCTCTCGCCAGGGGCAGCCCCAGCATTTT. It yields the protein CAWSASRQGQPQHF.